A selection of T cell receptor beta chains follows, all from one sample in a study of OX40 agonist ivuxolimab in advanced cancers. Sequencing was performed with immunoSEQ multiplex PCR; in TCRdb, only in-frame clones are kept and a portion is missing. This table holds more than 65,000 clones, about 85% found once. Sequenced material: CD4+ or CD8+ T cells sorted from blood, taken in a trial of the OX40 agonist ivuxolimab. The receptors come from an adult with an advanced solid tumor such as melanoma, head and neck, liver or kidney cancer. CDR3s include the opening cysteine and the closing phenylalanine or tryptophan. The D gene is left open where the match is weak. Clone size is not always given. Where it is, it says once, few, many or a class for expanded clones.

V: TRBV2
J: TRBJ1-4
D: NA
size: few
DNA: TGTGCCAGCAGTGAAATAGGACAGTTATATTTT
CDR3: CASSEIGQLYF

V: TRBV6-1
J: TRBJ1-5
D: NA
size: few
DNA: TGTGCCAGCAGTTTTAATCAGCCCCAGCATTTT
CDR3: CASSFNQPQHF

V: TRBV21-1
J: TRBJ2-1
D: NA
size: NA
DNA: TGTGCCAGCAGCGGGACTAGCGGGTCCAACCTAAGCTCCTACAATGAGCAGTTCTTC
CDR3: CASSGTSGSNLSSYNEQFF

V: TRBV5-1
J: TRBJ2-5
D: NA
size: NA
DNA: TGCGCCAGCAGCTTCGGCAGGGGTCTTCGGGAGACCCAGTACTTC
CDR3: CASSFGRGLRETQYF

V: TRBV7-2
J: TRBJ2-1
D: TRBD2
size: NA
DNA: TGTGCCAGCAGCTTAGTAGCCCGAGCTAGCGGGTACAATGAGCAGTTCTTC
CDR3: CASSLVARASGYNEQFF

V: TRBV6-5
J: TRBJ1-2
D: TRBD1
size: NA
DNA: TGTGCCAGCAGTTACCTACAGGGGAACTATGGCTACACCTTC
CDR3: CASSYLQGNYGYTF

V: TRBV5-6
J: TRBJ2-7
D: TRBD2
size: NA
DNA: TGTGCCAGCAGCCGACGGGGACTAGCGCTATACGAGCAGTACTTC
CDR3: CASSRRGLALYEQYF

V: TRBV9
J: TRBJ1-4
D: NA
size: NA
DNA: TGTGCCAGCAGTAGGTCAGGGGCGGGTGAAAAACTGTTTTTT
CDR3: CASSRSGAGEKLFF

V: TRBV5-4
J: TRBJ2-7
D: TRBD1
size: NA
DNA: TGTGCCAGCAGGCAACCGGGACAGGGAAGCGAGCAGTACTTC
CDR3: CASRQPGQGSEQYF

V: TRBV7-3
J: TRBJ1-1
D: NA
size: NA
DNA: TGTGCCAGCAGTACGACAGCTAACACTGAAGCTTTCTTT
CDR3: CASSTTANTEAFF

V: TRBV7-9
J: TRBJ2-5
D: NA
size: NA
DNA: TGTGCCAGCATAACAGCCGGGAGCCCGACCCAGTACTTC
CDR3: CASITAGSPTQYF

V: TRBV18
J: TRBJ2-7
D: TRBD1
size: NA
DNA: TGTGCCAGCTCCCGGGACAGAGACTACGAGCAGTACTTC
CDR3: CASSRDRDYEQYF

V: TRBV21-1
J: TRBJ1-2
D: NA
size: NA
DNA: TGTGCCAGCAGCAAAGGGGAGCGCCATAACTATGGCTACACCTTC
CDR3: CASSKGERHNYGYTF

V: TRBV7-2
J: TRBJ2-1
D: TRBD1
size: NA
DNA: TGTGCCAGCAGAGGGACAGACTACAATGAGCAGTTCTTC
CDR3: CASRGTDYNEQFF

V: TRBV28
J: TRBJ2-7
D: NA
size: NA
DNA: TGTGCCAGCAGTTTTATCAGGGGGGTCGAGCAGTACTTC
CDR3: CASSFIRGVEQYF

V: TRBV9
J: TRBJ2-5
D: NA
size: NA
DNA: TGTGCCAGCAGTTCCGGGACACCCCTTGAGACCCAGTACTTC
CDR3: CASSSGTPLETQYF

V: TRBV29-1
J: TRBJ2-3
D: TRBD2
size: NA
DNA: TGCAGCGTTGAAGGGGGCGTGGGTAGCGGGAGGCTTCTACGAGATACGCAGTATTTT
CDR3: CSVEGGVGSGRLLRDTQYF

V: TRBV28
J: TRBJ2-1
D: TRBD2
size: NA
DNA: TGTGCCAGCAGTTTATCGCCCTATATGGTGGCGGGAGGAGGTGAGGCTGAGCAGTTCTTC
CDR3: CASSLSPYMVAGGGEAEQFF

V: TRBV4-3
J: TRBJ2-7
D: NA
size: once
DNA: TGCGCCAGCAGCCAAGGCACAGGCGGTACCTACGAGCAGTACTTC
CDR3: CASSQGTGGTYEQYF

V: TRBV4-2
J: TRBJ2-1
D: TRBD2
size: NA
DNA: TGTGCCAGCAGCCGCACTAGCGCCAGCTCCTACAATGAGCAGTTCTTC
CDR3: CASSRTSASSYNEQFF

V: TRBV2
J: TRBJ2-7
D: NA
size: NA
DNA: TGTGCCAGCAGTGGCGCAGGGGCGCAGTACTTC
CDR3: CASSGAGAQYF

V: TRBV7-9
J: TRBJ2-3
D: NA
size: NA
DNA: TGTGCCAGCAGCTTGGTGCAAGGGGGAACAGATACGCAGTATTTT
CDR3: CASSLVQGGTDTQYF

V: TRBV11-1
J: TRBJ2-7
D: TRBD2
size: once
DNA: TGTGCCAGCAGCCCCAGACTAGCGGGGCCCTACGAGCAGTACTTC
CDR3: CASSPRLAGPYEQYF

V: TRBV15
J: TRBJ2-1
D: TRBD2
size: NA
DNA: TGTGCCACCAGCTGGGCTAGCGGGAAATACAATGAGCAGTTCTTC
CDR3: CATSWASGKYNEQFF

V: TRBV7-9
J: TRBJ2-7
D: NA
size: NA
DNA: TGTGCCAGCAGTTTTGTGACAGGTAGCTCGTTCGAGCAGTACTTC
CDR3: CASSFVTGSSFEQYF

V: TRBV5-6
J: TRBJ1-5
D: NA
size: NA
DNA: TGTGCCAGCAGCTTGCAGGGGCCGTATAGCAATCAGCCCCAGCATTTT
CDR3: CASSLQGPYSNQPQHF

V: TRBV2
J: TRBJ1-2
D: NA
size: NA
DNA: TGTGCCAGTAAACCACAGGGATCCTATGGCTACACCTTC
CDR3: CASKPQGSYGYTF

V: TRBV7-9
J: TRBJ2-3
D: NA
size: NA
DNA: TGTGCCAGCAGCCCGGAAGGGCTCACAGATACGCAGTATTTT
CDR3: CASSPEGLTDTQYF

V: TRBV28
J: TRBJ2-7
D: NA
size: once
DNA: TGTGCCAGCAGTTTGAGGGGGCAGGGAGGAGGCGAGCAGTACTTC
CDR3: CASSLRGQGGGEQYF

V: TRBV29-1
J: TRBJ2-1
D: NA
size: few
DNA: TGCAGCGTTGGAAGAGGACTCACGAGCTCCTACAATGAGCAGTTCTTC
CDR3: CSVGRGLTSSYNEQFF

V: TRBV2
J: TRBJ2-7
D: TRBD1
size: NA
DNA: TGTGCCAGCAGTTATTGGACAGGGTCCTACGAGCAGTACTTC
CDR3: CASSYWTGSYEQYF

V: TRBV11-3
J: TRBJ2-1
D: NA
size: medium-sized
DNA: TGTGCCAGCAGCTTAACATCGGGGTTTTCGAGCAATGAGCAGTTCTTC
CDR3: CASSLTSGFSSNEQFF

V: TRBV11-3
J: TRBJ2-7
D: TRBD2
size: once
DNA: TGTGCCAGCAGCTTACGGACTAGCGGGACGTTGGTCGAGCAGTACTTC
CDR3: CASSLRTSGTLVEQYF

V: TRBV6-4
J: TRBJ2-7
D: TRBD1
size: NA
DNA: TGTGCCAGCAGGAAAGCGGGACAGGGAAGACACGAGCAGTACTTC
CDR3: CASRKAGQGRHEQYF

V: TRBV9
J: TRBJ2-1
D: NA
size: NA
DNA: TGTGCCAGCAGCGTAATGGCGAACAATGAGCAGTTCTTC
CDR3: CASSVMANNEQFF

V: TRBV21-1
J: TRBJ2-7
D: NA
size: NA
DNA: TGTGCCAGCACCCCTCGAGGGCAGGGGGCGGGATACGAGCAGTACTTC
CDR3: CASTPRGQGAGYEQYF

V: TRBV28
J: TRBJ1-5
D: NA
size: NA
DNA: TGTGCCAGCAGTCCCCTGGGCAGGGGAAGTCAGCCCCAGCATTTT
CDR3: CASSPLGRGSQPQHF

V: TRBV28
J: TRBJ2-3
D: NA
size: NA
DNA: TGTGCCAGCAGTTCAACCAGGGGATTGGGTTCAGATACGCAGTATTTT
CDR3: CASSSTRGLGSDTQYF

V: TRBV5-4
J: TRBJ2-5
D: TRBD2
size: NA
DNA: TGTGCCAGCAGCGCGACTAGCGGGGGACGGCAAGAGACCCAGTACTTC
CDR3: CASSATSGGRQETQYF

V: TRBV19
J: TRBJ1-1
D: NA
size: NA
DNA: TGTGCCAGTAGTATCGGCCGGGTCAACACTGAAGCTTTCTTT
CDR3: CASSIGRVNTEAFF

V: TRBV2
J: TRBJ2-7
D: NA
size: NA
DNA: TGTGCCAGCAGTACCGGGCTATGGGAGGTCTCCTACGAGCAGTACTTC
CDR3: CASSTGLWEVSYEQYF

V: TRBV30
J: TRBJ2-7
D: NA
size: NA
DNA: TGTGCCTGGAGTATTTTGGGGAGCGAGCAGTACTTC
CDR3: CAWSILGSEQYF

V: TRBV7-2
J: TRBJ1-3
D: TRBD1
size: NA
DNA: TGTGCCAGCAGCTTAGGGGGACAGGGGGTTTCTGGAAACACCATATATTTT
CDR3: CASSLGGQGVSGNTIYF

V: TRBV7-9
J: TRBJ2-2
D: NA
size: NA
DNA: TGTGCCAGCAGCTTCTTATCGGGGACCGGGGAGCTGTTTTTT
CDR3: CASSFLSGTGELFF

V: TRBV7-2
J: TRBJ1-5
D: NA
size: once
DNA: TGTGCCAGCAGCTTTGACCAGAGGGATCGTCAGCCCCAGCATTTT
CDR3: CASSFDQRDRQPQHF

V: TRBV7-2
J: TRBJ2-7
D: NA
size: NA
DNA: TGTGCCAGCAGCACCGCCTACGAGCAGTACTTC
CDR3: CASSTAYEQYF

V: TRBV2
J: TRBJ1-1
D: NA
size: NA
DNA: TGTGCCAGCAGTCCCTGGGTAGCGAACACTGAAGCTTTCTTT
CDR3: CASSPWVANTEAFF

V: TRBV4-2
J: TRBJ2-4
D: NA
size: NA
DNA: TGTGCCAGCAGCCTAGCCAAAAACATTCAGTACTTC
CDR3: CASSLAKNIQYF

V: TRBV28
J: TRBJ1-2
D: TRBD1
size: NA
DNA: TGTGCCAGCAGACTGACAGGGGGCGCTAGGGGCTACACCTTC
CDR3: CASRLTGGARGYTF

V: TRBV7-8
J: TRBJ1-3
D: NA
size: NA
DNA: TGTGCCAGCAGCTCCAGGGGCCGTGGAATTGGGACCATATATTTT
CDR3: CASSSRGRGIGTIYF

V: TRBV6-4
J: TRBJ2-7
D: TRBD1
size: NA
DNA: TGTGCCAGCAGTCCGGACAGGGGGGCCTACGAGCAGTACTTC
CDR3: CASSPDRGAYEQYF

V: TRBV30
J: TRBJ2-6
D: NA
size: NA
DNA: TGTGCCTGGAGGGGCCCCTCTGGGGCCAACGTCCTGACTTTC
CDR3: CAWRGPSGANVLTF

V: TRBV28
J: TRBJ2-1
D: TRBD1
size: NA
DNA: TGTGCCAGCAGTTTAGTTGGACAGGGGGTAAATGAGCAGTTCTTC
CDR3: CASSLVGQGVNEQFF